This TCR beta chain was observed in a study of blood T cell repertoires in COVID-19. On the study more broadly: Sample material is recorded as cDNA or gDNA derived from T cells, B-cell-depleted T cells, or PBMCs.

This clone turned up a few times. In the original analysis: For nucleated cells, counts were estimated from reference gene primer amplification. Sequencing was performed with immunoSEQ multiplex PCR; in TCRdb, only in-frame clones are kept and a portion is missing. V, J and clone size are taken as reported in that table, and D and trimming were inferred from the DNA itself. The sample has fewer than 180,000 clones; approximately 90% are singletons. The CDR3 length is 15 residues. CDR1 is LNHDA and CDR2 is SQIVND in the germline V gene (reference sequence). The V gene end was trimmed by 5 bases and the J gene end by 7 bases; junction bases not matched to a gene: 8.

The sequencing input was peripheral blood. The TCR was taken from a woman aged 60 to 75 with active or convalescent COVID-19. This chain links TRBV19 with TRBJ1-6, with TRBD1 matching over 7 bases. CDR3 in amino acids: CASSGAGGLNSPLHF. CDR3 in DNA: TGTGCCAGTAGTGGGGCAGGGGGTTTGAATTCACCCCTCCACTTT.